These T cell receptor beta chains were read from a single sample in a study of shared T cell receptors in the human thymus. Repertoires were generated with immunoSEQ multiplex PCR, while TCRdb's copy carries only in-frame clones and drops some. The profile shows just under 550,000 clones, around 78% of them singletons. This sample also belongs to another study, concerning human thymus T cells.

The sample taken for sequencing was thymocytes. The origin of the receptors is a boy less than two years old with a congenital heart defect. CDR3s include the opening cysteine and the closing phenylalanine or tryptophan. The D gene is left open where the match is weak. Some rows mark clone size as missing; the rest say once, few, many or name a class of expanded clone.

CDR3nt,CDR3aa,d_gene,v_gene,j_gene,abundance
TGCAGCGTCTCGAACTATAGCAATCAGCCCCAGCATTTT,CSVSNYSNQPQHF,-,TRBV29-1,TRBJ1-5,-
TGTGCCAGCAGCCACCCCGGGACACCTAGGAACACTGAAGCTTTCTTT,CASSHPGTPRNTEAFF,-,TRBV4-2,TRBJ1-1,few
TGTGCCAGCAGTTCAAAACAGGGGGCGCGGAAAGATACGCAGTATTTT,CASSSKQGARKDTQYF,TRBD1,TRBV6-5,TRBJ2-3,few
TGTGCCAGCAGGGACAGGGGGGAGAAGCCCCAGCATTTT,CASRDRGEKPQHF,TRBD1,TRBV6-1,TRBJ1-5,-
TGTGCCACCAGCAGACCCGGCGGGCTAGCGGGAGGGGGCAATGAGCAGTTCTTC,CATSRPGGLAGGGNEQFF,TRBD2,TRBV15,TRBJ2-1,-
TGTGCCAGCAGTGAAACGGAGGGCTTGAACTATGGCTACACCTTC,CASSETEGLNYGYTF,-,TRBV2,TRBJ1-2,few
TGTGCTAGTGGTTCGAGGGTACCCTCCGAGCAGTACTTC,CASGSRVPSEQYF,-,TRBV12-5,TRBJ2-7,-
TGCGCCAGCACCCGAGGAAGGATTCATAATGAGCAGTTCTTC,CASTRGRIHNEQFF,-,TRBV5-1,TRBJ2-1,-
TGCGCCAGCAGCCAAGTGCGGGGAGAGACCCAGTACTTC,CASSQVRGETQYF,-,TRBV4-3,TRBJ2-5,few
TGTGCCACCAGCTGTCGTAAGCCGGACAGGCCCTACGAGCAGTACTTC,CATSCRKPDRPYEQYF,TRBD1,TRBV15,TRBJ2-7,-
TGTGCCTGGAGCTTGGGGGGAAACACCGGGGAGCTGTTTTTT,CAWSLGGNTGELFF,-,TRBV30,TRBJ2-2,-
TGTGCCAGCAGCTCCCGACTAGCGGGACCTTACAATGAGCAGTTCTTC,CASSSRLAGPYNEQFF,TRBD2,TRBV5-4,TRBJ2-1,once
TGTGCCATCAGTGAGTCGGTTGGTAGCCTGAGCTCCTACGAGCAGTACTTC,CAISESVGSLSSYEQYF,-,TRBV10-3,TRBJ2-7,-
TGTGCCAGCAGTTCCGGGACAGCCCGAATCCAAGAGACCCAGTACTTC,CASSSGTARIQETQYF,TRBD1,TRBV28,TRBJ2-5,few
TGTGCCAGCAGACCGACAGGATCGTACCAAGAGACCCAGTACTTC,CASRPTGSYQETQYF,-,TRBV25-1,TRBJ2-5,once
TGTGCCAGCAGCTCCCCGGGACTCCAAGAGACCCAGTACTTC,CASSSPGLQETQYF,-,TRBV7-2,TRBJ2-5,-
TGTGCCAGCAGCACCCCTAGCGGGAGGACTTACAATGAGCAGTTCTTC,CASSTPSGRTYNEQFF,TRBD2,TRBV9,TRBJ2-1,-
TGTGCCAGCAGTTCGGACAGGGCGGACTATGGCTACACCTTC,CASSSDRADYGYTF,TRBD1,TRBV27,TRBJ1-2,-
TGTGCCAGCACCGAGGACAGCTCCTACAATGAGCAGTTCTTC,CASTEDSSYNEQFF,-,TRBV9,TRBJ2-1,-